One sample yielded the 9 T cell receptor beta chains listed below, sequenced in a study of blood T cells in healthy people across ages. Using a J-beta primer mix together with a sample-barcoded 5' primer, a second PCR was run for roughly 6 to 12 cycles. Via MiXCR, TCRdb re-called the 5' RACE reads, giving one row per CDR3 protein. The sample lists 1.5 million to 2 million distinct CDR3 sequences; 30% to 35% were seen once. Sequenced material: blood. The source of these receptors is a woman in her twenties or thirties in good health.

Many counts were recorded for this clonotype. The CDR3 sequence is CASSLLASGGPDEQFF. DNA of the CDR3: TGTGCCAGCAGTTTATTAGCTAGCGGGGGGCCTGATGAGCAGTTCTTC. This sequence joins TRBV12-3 or TRBV12-4 and TRBJ2-1; 11 bases are a match to TRBD2. This CDR3 has 16 amino acids. The junction had 8 bases not matched to a gene; V was cut back by 2 bases and J by 8 bases.

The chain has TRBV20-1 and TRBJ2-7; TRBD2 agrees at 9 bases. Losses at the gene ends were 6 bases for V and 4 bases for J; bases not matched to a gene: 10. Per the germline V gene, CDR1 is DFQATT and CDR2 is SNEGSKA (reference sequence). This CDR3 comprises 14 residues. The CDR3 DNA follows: TGCAGTGCCAATTATGGGACTAGCTGGTACGAGCAGTACTTC. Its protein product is CSANYGTSWYEQYF.

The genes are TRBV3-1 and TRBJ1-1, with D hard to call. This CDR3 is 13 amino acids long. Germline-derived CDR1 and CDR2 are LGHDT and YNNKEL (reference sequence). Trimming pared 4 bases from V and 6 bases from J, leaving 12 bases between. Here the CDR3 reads CASSPGRRAEAFF. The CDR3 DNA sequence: TGTGCCAGCAGCCCGGGTCGGAGGGCTGAAGCTTTCTTT.

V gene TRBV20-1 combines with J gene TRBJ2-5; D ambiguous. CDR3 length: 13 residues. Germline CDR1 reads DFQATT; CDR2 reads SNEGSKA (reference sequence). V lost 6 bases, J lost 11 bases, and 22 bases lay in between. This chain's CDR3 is CSAPRSTINEQYF. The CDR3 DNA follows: TGCAGTGCACCGAGGTCTACCATCAATGAGCAGTACTTC.

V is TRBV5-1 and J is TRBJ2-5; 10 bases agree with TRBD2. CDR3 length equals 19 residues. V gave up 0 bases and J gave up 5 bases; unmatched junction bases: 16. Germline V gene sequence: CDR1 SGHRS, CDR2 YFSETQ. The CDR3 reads CASSLVIGLAEPDGETQYF. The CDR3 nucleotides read TGCGCCAGCAGCTTGGTTATTGGACTAGCGGAGCCTGATGGGGAGACCCAGTACTTC. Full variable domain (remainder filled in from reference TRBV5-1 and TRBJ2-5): KAGVTQTPRYLIKTRGQQVTLSCSPISGHRSVSWYQQTPGQGLQFLFEYFSETQRNKGNFPGRFSGRQFSNSRSEMNVSTLELGDSALYLCASSLVIGLAEPDGETQYFGPGTRLLVL.

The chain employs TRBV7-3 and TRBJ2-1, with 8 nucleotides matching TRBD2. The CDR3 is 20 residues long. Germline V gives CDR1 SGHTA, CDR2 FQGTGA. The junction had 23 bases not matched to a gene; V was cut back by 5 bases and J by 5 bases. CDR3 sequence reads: CASSPLKGSGRSFRDNEQFF. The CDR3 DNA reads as TGTGCCAGCAGCCCTTTAAAGGGAAGCGGGAGATCTTTTAGGGACAATGAGCAGTTCTTC.

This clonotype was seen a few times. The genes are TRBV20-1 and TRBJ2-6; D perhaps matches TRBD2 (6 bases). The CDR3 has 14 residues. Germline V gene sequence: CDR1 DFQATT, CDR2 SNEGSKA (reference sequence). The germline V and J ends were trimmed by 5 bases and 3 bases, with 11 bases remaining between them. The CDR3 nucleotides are TGCAGTGCTCCGACTAGGCATGGGGCCAACGTCCTGACTTTC. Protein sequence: CSAPTRHGANVLTF.

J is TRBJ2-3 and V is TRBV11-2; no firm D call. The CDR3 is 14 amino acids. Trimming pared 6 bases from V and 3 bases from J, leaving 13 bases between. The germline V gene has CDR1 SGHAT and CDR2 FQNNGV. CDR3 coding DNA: TGTGCCAGCAGGTATACCGGGTCGACAGATACGCAGTATTTT. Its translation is CASRYTGSTDTQYF.

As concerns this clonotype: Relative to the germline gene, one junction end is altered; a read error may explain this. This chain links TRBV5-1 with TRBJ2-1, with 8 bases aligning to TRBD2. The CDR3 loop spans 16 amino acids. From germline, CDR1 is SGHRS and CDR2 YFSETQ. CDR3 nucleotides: TGCGCCAGCAGCTTGGTCGGGAGGGTCTCCTACAGTGAGCAGTTCTTC. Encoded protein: CASSLVGRVSYSEQFF.